This TCR beta chain was identified in a study of blood T cell repertoires in COVID-19. Study-wide context: The study drew acute and convalescent COVID-19 samples from the United States, Italy and Spain. The analysed material was cDNA or gDNA that came from T cells, B-cell-depleted T cells, or PBMCs.

Original processing methods: The assay estimated nucleated cells by amplifying reference gene primers. The table came from immunoSEQ multiplex PCR; TCRdb's copy has only in-frame clones and leaves some out. The V and J calls and clone size were taken over from that table, and D and trimming were inferred from the DNA. The sample has 45,000 to 60,000 clones, roughly nine tenths seen once. Trimming took 3 bases from V and 5 from J; bases not matched to a gene: 5. Looked up from germline, CDR1 is MNHEY and CDR2 is SMNVEV (reference sequence). CDR3 length: 16 residues. The specimen was peripheral blood. The origin of this receptor is a man aged 50 or older with acute or convalescent COVID-19. The chain links TRBV27 to TRBJ2-1, with 12 bases that match TRBD2. The CDR3 DNA follows: TGTGCCAGCAGTTTTGCTGGACTAGCGGGGAACAATGAGCAGTTCTTC. Translated: CASSFAGLAGNNEQFF.